This TCR beta chain was sequenced for a study of blood T cell repertoires in COVID-19. Study-level information: Sample material is recorded as cDNA or gDNA derived from T cells, B-cell-depleted T cells, or PBMCs.

Participants' own reports of clinical history determined their cohort assignment. Looked up from germline, CDR1 is MDHEN and CDR2 is SYDVKM. Deletions cut 2 bases from V and 0 bases from J, with 11 bases between. The CDR3 length is 16 residues. The count of this clone is one. The method was immunoSEQ multiplex PCR; TCRdb's version includes in-frame clones alone and lacks a portion of them. The data show under 350,000 clones, with about 86% seen just once and around 4.5% held by the top ten. The rearrangement joins TRBV28 to TRBJ2-1, with D hard to call. Sequencing was done on a sample of PBMCs or T cells enriched from blood (not recorded which). The origin of this receptor is a woman in her thirties or forties with acute COVID-19. The CDR3 is CASSLPLFSSYNEQFF. The CDR3 region has the DNA TGTGCCAGCAGTTTACCTCTTTTTAGCTCCTACAATGAGCAGTTCTTC.